Below, 4 T cell receptor beta chains from the same sample are listed, as sequenced in a study of response to subunit inactivated influenza vaccine. TCRdb used MiXCR to reprocess the RT-PCR reads, holding one entry per CDR3 protein. Altogether approximately 500,000 distinct CDR3 sequences are present, 13% being singletons, with the ten largest covering roughly 14%. Specimen: PBMCs from blood, collected roughly 47 days after vaccination. Receptors originate from a man aged 50 or older who received an inactivated influenza vaccine.

This clonotype turned up a few times. The chain carries TRBV24-1 and TRBJ2-3; 9 bases map to TRBD1. The length of the CDR3 is 15 residues. Germline values: CDR1 KGHDR, CDR2 SFDVKD. Trimming cost V 7 bases and J 0 bases; bases outside gene matches: 4. The CDR3 bases are TGTGCCACCAGCACCGGGACAGGGAGCACAGATACGCAGTATTTT. Translating gives CATSTGTGSTDTQYF.

The rearrangement joins TRBV29-1 to TRBJ2-3; 10 nucleotides match TRBD2. This CDR3 comprises 16 residues. V shed 6 bases, J shed 8 bases, and the junction held 17 bases outside the gene matches. Germline V CDR1 and CDR2: SQVTM, ANQGSEA. CDR3 sequence reads: CSVTPTSGTLSSTQYF. In DNA form, the CDR3 reads TGCAGCGTCACACCAACTAGCGGGACACTTTCGAGTACGCAGTATTTT.

This chain joins TRBV12-3 or TRBV12-4 and TRBJ2-2, with unresolved D. Trimming shortened V by 1 base and J by 2 bases, and 11 bases separated the two germline ends. The CDR3 has 16 amino acids. The CDR3 is CASSLDRALNTGELFF. The CDR3 nucleotides are TGTGCCAGCAGTTTAGATCGGGCTTTAAACACCGGGGAGCTGTTTTTT.

The table lists this clonotype with many counts. The V and J genes are TRBV10-3 and TRBJ2-7, with 10 positions matching TRBD1. CDR1 ENHRY and CDR2 SYGVKD come from the germline V gene. Losses at the gene ends were 3 bases for V and 0 bases for J; bases not matched to a gene: 11. This CDR3 is 18 amino acids long. CDR3: CAISEGGTGELSSYEQYF. CDR3 nucleotides: TGTGCCATCAGTGAAGGCGGGACAGGGGAGCTTAGCTCCTACGAGCAGTACTTC.